What follows are 14 T cell receptor beta chains derived from one specimen sequenced in a study of Ad26.COV2.S vaccination and SARS-CoV-2 variants. Generated by immunoSEQ multiplex PCR, the TCRdb table keeps only in-frame clones and is missing some. The sample includes over 110,000 clones, more than 80% of them seen just once. Specimen: peripheral blood, collected after recovery from COVID-19. The receptors derive from a human donor who had recovered from COVID-19.

This rearrangement joins TRBV5-6 to TRBJ2-7; 7 nucleotides line up with TRBD1. CDR3 length: 18 residues. Germline V gives CDR1 SGHDT, CDR2 YYEEEE. Trimming cost V 1 base and J 4 bases; bases outside gene matches: 17. DNA of the CDR3: TGTGCCAGCAGCTTGCCCACCTTTGGAAGGGACAGACCATACGAGCAGTACTTC. Encoded protein: CASSLPTFGRDRPYEQYF.

This chain joins TRBV28 and TRBJ2-7; 7 bases match TRBD1. CDR1 MDHEN and CDR2 SYDVKM come from the germline V gene. CDR3 length: 15 residues. The ends lost 4 bases at V and 4 bases at J; junction bases unmatched: 10. CDR3 residues: CASSSPGQLTYEQYF. For the CDR3, the DNA is TGTGCCAGCAGTTCTCCGGGACAGCTAACATACGAGCAGTACTTC.

The V gene is TRBV19, the J gene TRBJ2-2; 9 nucleotides match TRBD1. V gave up 2 bases and J gave up 6 bases; unmatched junction bases: 4. Germline lookup yields CDR1 LNHDA and CDR2 SQIVND (reference sequence). The CDR3 is 15 residues long. CDR3 DNA sequence: TGTGCCAGTAGTATAACACAGGGGGCCGCCGGGGAGCTGTTTTTT. Amino acid sequence: CASSITQGAAGELFF.

The rearrangement joins TRBV4-3 to TRBJ2-1; 7 positions match TRBD2. The J segment lost 10 bases and the V segment lost 0 bases, leaving 6 bases of the junction unmatched. Germline lookup yields CDR1 LGHNA and CDR2 YSLEER. The CDR3 totals 14 residues. CDR3 region: CASSQDGRGTEQFF. The CDR3 region has the DNA TGCGCCAGCAGCCAAGATGGGAGGGGAACGGAGCAGTTCTTC.

The CDR3 region is CATSRDRGTLEQYF. CDR3 coding DNA: TGTGCCACCAGCAGAGATCGGGGGACACTCGAGCAGTACTTC. This chain joins TRBV15 and TRBJ2-7, with D possibly called TRBD1 or TRBD2 (6 bases each). Trimming shortened V by 0 bases and J by 6 bases, and 12 bases separated the two germline ends. The CDR3 has 14 amino acids. Germline V lookup: CDR1 LNHNV, CDR2 YYDKDF (reference sequence).

The CDR3 sequence is CASRPRGQAGELFF. The CDR3 nucleotides are TGTGCCAGCAGACCCAGGGGGCAGGCTGGGGAGCTGTTTTTT. The V call is TRBV3-1 (or the pseudogene TRBV3-2), the J call TRBJ2-2; TRBD1 aligns across 8 bases. Germline CDR1 is LGHDT and CDR2 is YNNKEL (reference sequence). Losses at the gene ends were 6 bases for V and 8 bases for J; bases not matched to a gene: 8. The CDR3 sequence is 14 residues long.

The rearrangement links TRBV6-6 to TRBJ1-2, with no clear D. The CDR3 consists of 14 residues. The germline CDR1 and CDR2 sequences are MNHNY and SVGAGI (reference sequence). Trimming pared 6 bases from V and 4 bases from J, leaving 15 bases between. The CDR3 DNA sequence: TGTGCCAGCAGCTACGAACAGTCAATCTATGGCTACACCTTC. It codes for CASSYEQSIYGYTF.

The V call is TRBV7-9, the J call TRBJ2-7; D gene unclear. Trimming shortened V by 3 bases and J by 7 bases, and 16 bases separated the two germline ends. The germline V gene encodes CDR1 SEHNR and CDR2 FQNEAQ (reference sequence). CDR3 length: 14 amino acids. Written as DNA, the CDR3 is TGTGCCAGCAGCTTCGGACGGTGGGAAGGAGAGCAGTACTTC. Translating it yields CASSFGRWEGEQYF.

The rearrangement joins TRBV6-6 to TRBJ1-2; 7 positions agree with TRBD1. Germline-derived CDR1 and CDR2 are MNHNY and SVGAGI (reference sequence). There are 16 residues in the CDR3. V was clipped by 7 bases and J by 0 bases; unmatched bases: 11. The CDR3 bases are TGTGCCAGCACCCCACAGGGGCCTAAAGCTAACTATGGCTACACCTTC. This codes for CASTPQGPKANYGYTF.

The V and J genes are TRBV6-5 and TRBJ1-2; D is uncertain. This CDR3 region has 13 residues. Germline V gives CDR1 MNHEY, CDR2 SVGAGI. Trimming left V 0 bases short and J 4 bases short, with 6 bases between. CDR3 coding DNA: TGTGCCAGCAGTTACTCGCGGGGCTATGGCTACACCTTC. It codes for CASSYSRGYGYTF.

The rearrangement links TRBV24-1 to TRBJ1-3, with D tentatively TRBD1 (6 bases). Trimming removed 1 base from V and 8 bases from J, with 8 bases in between. The CDR3 covers 13 residues. Germline-derived CDR1 and CDR2 are KGHDR and SFDVKD. CDR3 in DNA: TGTGCCACCAGTGATTTCGGGGGCGACACCATATATTTT. Protein sequence: CATSDFGGDTIYF.

A single count supports this clone. This chain connects TRBV19 to TRBJ1-6, with 7 bases that match TRBD1. Germline CDR1 and CDR2: LNHDA and SQIVND (reference sequence). The junction had 3 bases not matched to a gene; V was cut back by 4 bases and J by 9 bases. The length of the CDR3 is 13 residues. CDR3 bases: TGTGCCAGTAGTACGGGACAGTTTTCACCCCTCCACTTT. Its translation is CASSTGQFSPLHF.

The rearrangement joins TRBV28 to TRBJ2-7; 8 bases fit TRBD1. The CDR3 loop spans 15 amino acids. V was clipped by 6 bases and J by 3 bases; unmatched bases: 10. Germline CDR1 reads MDHEN; CDR2 reads SYDVKM. The CDR3 reads CASSTREQGGYEQYF. The CDR3 region has the DNA TGTGCCAGCAGCACCCGGGAACAGGGGGGCTACGAGCAGTACTTC. Looking up the rest from reference TRBV28 and TRBJ2-7 gives the full variable domain: DVKVTQSSRYLVKRTGEKVFLECVQDMDHENMFWYRQDPGLGLRLIYFSYDVKMKEKGDIPEGYSVSREKKERFSLILESASTNQTSMYLCASSTREQGGYEQYFGPGTRLTVT.

The chain links TRBV28 to TRBJ1-4; TRBD1 aligns across 8 bases. This CDR3 has 17 residues. Germline CDR1 and CDR2: MDHEN and SYDVKM. With 3 bases clipped from V and 8 bases from J, the junction kept 14 bases outside the gene matches. The CDR3 spells CASSFGTGEDIGEKLFF. For the CDR3, the DNA is TGTGCCAGCAGTTTCGGGACAGGTGAAGATATCGGCGAAAAACTGTTTTTT.